These 22 T cell receptor beta chains were all obtained from the same sample, sequenced in a study of human T cells and chemical hapten exposure. TCRdb re-called the RACE reads with MiXCR, one entry per CDR3 protein. This sample carries about 260,000 distinct CDR3 sequences, approximately 8.6% of them seen once, and the ten largest clones take over 2%. Time point of the sample: pre-sensitization, week 0. Stated treatment: therapeutic diphenylcyclopropenone sensitization with weekly scalp DPC. The sample in question was whole blood, obtained in connection with sensitization to the hapten diphenylcyclopropenone (DPC). The source of these receptors is a woman in her 40s with alopecia areata. Some clones in this sample may be carry-over from other donors' samples.

This clonotype was observed a few times. The V call is TRBV6-2 or TRBV6-3, the J call TRBJ2-7; unclear D gene. The V and J ends lost 0 bases and 2 bases respectively, with 11 bases between them. CDR1 and CDR2 (germline): MNHEY, SVGEGT. The CDR3 extends over 15 amino acids. Here the CDR3 DNA reads TGTGCCAGCAGTTACTCGTCGGCCACCCCCTACGAGCAGTACTTC. This gives the protein CASSYSSATPYEQYF.

This clonotype has just a few counts. The V call is TRBV18, the J call TRBJ2-7; D possibly matches TRBD1 or TRBD2 (5 bases each). The CDR3 covers 12 residues. The V gene's germline CDR1 is KGHSH and CDR2 LQKENI. The DNA of the CDR3 is TGTGCCAGCTCACCGGGACGGCTTCCCCATACCGTC. Translating it yields CASSPGRLPHTV.

This clonotype was observed a few times. Here the CDR3 DNA reads TGTGCCAGCAGCTTGGTCAGCATGAATCAGCCCCAGCATTTT. Its protein product is CASSLVSMNQPQHF. The rearrangement links TRBV5-5 to TRBJ1-5; D is unclear. The germline gives CDR1 SGHKS, CDR2 YYEKEE (reference sequence). The ends were cut back, 0 bases at V and 4 bases at J, with 8 bases in the middle. The CDR3 sequence is 14 residues long.

This clonotype was seen repeatedly, ten times or more. This rearrangement joins TRBV2 to TRBJ2-2, with 8 bases lining up with TRBD1. V was pared by 6 bases and J by 5 bases, with 5 bases of the junction left unmatched. Germline lookup yields CDR1 SNHLY and CDR2 FYNNEI. The length of the CDR3 is 14 residues. This CDR3 reads CASSPGGRTGELFF. DNA of the CDR3: TGTGCCAGCAGCCCAGGGGGCAGGACCGGGGAGCTGTTTTTT.

This clonotype was seen at least ten times. The chain combines TRBV10-3 with TRBJ2-2; no definite D call. In germline, CDR1 is ENHRY, CDR2 SYGVKD. V shed 5 bases and J shed 4 bases, with 14 bases lying between them. The CDR3 sequence is 15 residues long. The CDR3 DNA follows: TGTGCCATCAGTCCCTCCGGTTCCGGCACCGGGGAGCTGTTTTTT. This gives the protein CAISPSGSGTGELFF.

This clonotype was seen a few times. The V call is TRBV7-9, the J call TRBJ2-6, with D possibly matching TRBD2 (6 bases). In germline, CDR1 is SEHNR, CDR2 FQNEAQ (reference sequence). V gave up 5 bases and J gave up 3 bases, with 8 bases separating them. This CDR3 comprises 14 residues. The CDR3 here is CASSPDYGANVLTF. The DNA for the CDR3 is TGTGCCAGCAGCCCGGACTATGGGGCCAACGTCCTGACTTTC.

This clonotype appeared a few times. The J gene is TRBJ1-6, the V gene TRBV7-9; no firm D call. There are 14 residues in the CDR3. The germline V gene encodes CDR1 SEHNR and CDR2 FQNEAQ (reference sequence). Trimming stripped 1 base from V and 11 bases from J, with 12 bases between. The CDR3 loop reads CASSLVSPGTPLHF. In nucleotides, the CDR3 is TGTGCCAGCAGCTTAGTGTCGCCGGGGACACCCCTCCACTTT. The full variable domain, in which reference TRBV7-9 and TRBJ1-6 provide the parts outside the CDR3, is DTGVSQNPRHKITKRGQNVTFRCDPISEHNRLYWYRQTLGQGPEFLTYFQNEAQLEKSRLLSDRFSAERPKGSFSTLEIQRTEQGDSAMYLCASSLVSPGTPLHFGNGTRLTVT.

V and J are TRBV5-1 and TRBJ2-5; the D is unclear. CDR3 length: 14 residues. CDR1 and CDR2 (germline): SGHRS, YFSETQ. Deletions cut 1 base from V and 5 bases from J, with 12 bases between. The CDR3 DNA sequence: TGCGCCAGCAGCTTGAGGGCGTTCGGGGAGACCCAGTACTTC. It translates to CASSLRAFGETQYF.

Only a few counts were recorded for this clonotype. The chain uses TRBV11-3 and TRBJ2-7, with TRBD1 matching over 7 bases. The germline CDR1 and CDR2 sequences are SGHNT and YENEEA. V lost 5 bases and J lost 1; bases outside the gene matches: 5. The CDR3 consists of 14 residues. The CDR3 nucleotides are TGTGCCAGCAGCCCATACAGGGGATCCTACGAGCAGTACTTC. This codes for CASSPYRGSYEQYF.

The chain carries TRBV25-1 and TRBJ2-4, with unresolved D. The CDR3 is 12 residues long. V dropped 4 bases and J dropped 8 bases, with 9 bases sitting between them. The germline CDR1 and CDR2 sequences are MGHDK and SYGVNS. For the CDR3, the DNA is TGTGCCAGCAGTGGGTACCGGGACATTCAGTACTTC. Translation: CASSGYRDIQYF.

The table lists this clonotype with many counts. This sequence joins TRBV2 and TRBJ2-7; a weak D match, TRBD2 (5 bases). The CDR3 is made up of 13 amino acids. V lost 8 bases, J lost 4 bases, and 15 bases lay in between. Germline CDR1 SNHLY, CDR2 FYNNEI. The CDR3 sequence: CASGRTAFYEQYF. The CDR3 DNA reads TGTGCCAGCGGGCGGACTGCCTTTTACGAGCAGTACTTC. Full variable domain (remainder filled in from reference TRBV2 and TRBJ2-7): EPEVTQTPSHQVTQMGQEVILRCVPISNHLYFYWYRQILGQKVEFLVSFYNNEISEKSEIFDDQFSVERPDGSNFTLKIRSTKLEDSAMYFCASGRTAFYEQYFGPGTRLTVT.

This clonotype was observed many times. V gene TRBV28 combines with J gene TRBJ2-2; D is uncertain. Trimming shortened V by 5 bases and J by 4 bases, and 5 bases separated the two germline ends. This CDR3 has 12 amino acids. Germline V gene sequence: CDR1 MDHEN, CDR2 SYDVKM. The DNA for the CDR3 is TGTGCCAGCAGTATCCCCACCGGGGAGCTGTTTTTT. As protein: CASSIPTGELFF.

V usage is TRBV12-3 or TRBV12-4 and J usage is TRBJ2-4, with 7 bases matching TRBD2. Unmatched junction bases numbered 10, after V lost 3 bases and J lost 8 bases. The CDR3 has 15 amino acids. CDR3 sequence: CASSFSGGSSDIQYF. DNA for the CDR3: TGTGCCAGCAGTTTTAGTGGCGGGAGCAGTGACATTCAGTACTTC.

This clonotype was seen a few times. This chain uses TRBV20-1 with TRBJ2-1, with 10 bases lining up with TRBD2. The ends lost 7 bases at V and 9 bases at J; junction bases unmatched: 6. CDR1 is DFQATT, CDR2 SNEGSKA, per germline (reference sequence). The CDR3 sequence is 12 residues long. CDR3 nucleotide sequence: TGCAGTGGGCTAGCGGGAGAGGGTGAGCAGTTCTTC. Its protein is CSGLAGEGEQFF.

This clonotype was detected many times. The chain employs TRBV15 and TRBJ2-1, with D tentatively TRBD1 (6 bases). The germline CDR1 and CDR2 sequences are LNHNV and YYDKDF (reference sequence). V shed 0 bases and J shed 8 bases, with 14 bases lying between them. The CDR3 has 15 residues. CDR3 DNA sequence: TGTGCCACCAGCAGAGATGGGGCAGGGACACATGAGCAGTTCTTC. It yields the protein CATSRDGAGTHEQFF.

Ten or more counts support this clonotype. The chain combines TRBV30 with TRBJ2-5; no clear D gene. With 1 base removed from V and 5 bases from J, the gap between germline ends came to 8 bases. Germline-derived CDR1 and CDR2 are GTSNPN and SVGIG (reference sequence). CDR3 size: 12 residues. The CDR3 is CAWSGTVETQYF. DNA of the CDR3: TGTGCCTGGAGTGGTACTGTGGAGACCCAGTACTTC.

J is TRBJ1-2 and V is TRBV6-2 or TRBV6-3; D gene uncertain. The CDR3 covers 12 residues. Trimming took off 8 bases at V and 5 bases at J, with 12 bases between the two ends. Looked up from germline, CDR1 is MNHEY and CDR2 is SVGEGT. The CDR3 is CASLRTGYGYTF. The CDR3 bases are TGTGCCAGCCTGAGGACGGGATATGGCTACACCTTC.

This clonotype appeared many times. The rearrangement uses TRBV7-6 and TRBJ2-7; perhaps TRBD2 as D (6 bases). Between the trimmed V and J ends, which lost 1 base and 3 bases, there was a span of 7 bases. The germline V gene encodes CDR1 SGHVS and CDR2 FNYEAQ. This CDR3 is built from 13 residues. The CDR3 nucleotides read TGTGCCAGCAGCTTAGAGACTAGCTACGAGCAGTACTTC. This translates into CASSLETSYEQYF. Full variable domain (missing parts from reference TRBV7-6 and TRBJ2-7): GAGVSQSPRYKVTKRGQDVALRCDPISGHVSLYWYRQALGQGPEFLTYFNYEAQQDKSGLPNDRFSAERPEGSISTLTIQRTEQRDSAMYRCASSLETSYEQYFGPGTRLTVT.

The rearrangement joins TRBV2 to TRBJ2-2, with 9 bases fitting TRBD2. V was clipped by 6 bases and J by 0 bases; unmatched bases: 5. The V gene's germline CDR1 is SNHLY and CDR2 FYNNEI. CDR3 length equals 16 residues. In nucleotides, the CDR3 is TGTGCCAGCAGCGTCCGGACTAGCGCGAACACCGGGGAGCTGTTTTTT. Translating gives CASSVRTSANTGELFF.

This clonotype came up many times. The rearrangement joins TRBV7-2 to TRBJ2-1; D may be TRBD1 (5 bases). The CDR3 consists of 11 residues. V lost 5 bases to trimming and J lost 9 bases, with 8 bases between them. In germline, CDR1 is SGHTA, CDR2 FQGNSA. The CDR3 nucleotides are TGTGCCAGCAGCCCACAGGTTGAGCAGTTCTTC. This translates into CASSPQVEQFF. The whole variable domain, remainder taken from reference TRBV7-2 and TRBJ2-1, is GAGVSQSPSNKVTEKGKDVELRCDPISGHTALYWYRQSLGQGLEFLIYFQGNSAPDKSGLPSDRFSAERTGGSVSTLTIQRTQQEDSAVYLCASSPQVEQFFGPGTRLTVL.

The sample holds a few counts of this clonotype. This chain links TRBV4-3 with TRBJ2-5; D remains unclear. The CDR3 is made up of 16 amino acids. V was clipped by 2 bases and J by 1 base, with 14 bases between them. Looked up from germline, CDR1 is LGHNA and CDR2 is YSLEER. CDR3 loop: CASSQRGRGFQETQYF. CDR3 in DNA: TGCGCCAGCAGCCAAAGAGGAAGAGGCTTCCAAGAGACCCAGTACTTC.

V usage is TRBV28 and J usage is TRBJ1-4; weak D call: TRBD1 (5 bases). This CDR3 comprises 15 residues. Germline values: CDR1 MDHEN, CDR2 SYDVKM. V was trimmed by 6 bases and J by 5 bases, leaving 16 bases between them. The CDR3 region is CASSLDWRGNEKLFF. The CDR3 DNA is TGTGCCAGCAGCCTCGATTGGAGGGGAAATGAAAAACTGTTTTTT.